The sequence of this T cell receptor (beta chain) was determined in a study of CD8 T cells in ankylosing spondylitis. A quantitative 5'-RACE method, one with molecular barcodes, was used to make TCR beta libraries. MiXCR, applied by TCRdb to the 5' RACE reads, yields one record per CDR3 protein. The data hold about 840,000 distinct CDR3 sequences, with approximately 12% observed a single time. Whole-study findings and limits: Earlier literature documents some of the motif variants in reactive arthritis synovial fluid and blood. It appeared that ankylosing spondylitis blood was characterized by a TCR beta motif of several highly homologous variants.

Per the germline V gene, CDR1 is MNHNS and CDR2 is SASEGT. CDR3 size: 15 residues. Trimming removed 7 bases at V and 0 bases at J, with 10 bases between. To note about this clonotype: The antigen is not known.

This rearrangement joins TRBV6-1 to TRBJ1-6; D gene unclear. The sequence derives from a male donor with ankylosing spondylitis. The sequenced material came from blood, either unsorted or a sorted T cell fraction (not recorded which). DNA for the CDR3: TGTGCCAGCACCCGACGGGGCTCCTATAATTCACCCCTCCACTTT. It specifies CASTRRGSYNSPLHF.